These 20 T cell receptor beta chains share one sample of origin, sequenced in a study of regulatory T cells in long-lasting Graves disease. The time point was: newly diagnosed GD, antithyroid drugs for less than 3 months. Extracted RNA from PBMCs served as the source of the TCR library. According to the study, TCR beta libraries were built with iRepertoire HTBI primers and CDR3-region Arm-PCR. A single record per CDR3 protein comes from TCRdb applying MiXCR to the multiplex PCR reads. The sample lists approximately 390,000 distinct CDR3 sequences, 16% occurring once. Another study also made use of these data, one on T cells in Graves' hyperthyroidism and ophthalmopathy.

Sequenced here: peripheral blood mononuclear cells (PBMCs), sampled at new diagnosis, from a patient treated with antithyroid drugs. The source of these receptors is a woman under 30 with Graves disease.

The V call is TRBV7-9, the J call TRBJ2-1, with TRBD2 matching 13 bases. The CDR3 contains 16 residues. V was clipped by 5 bases and J by 6 bases; unmatched bases: 7. Germline-derived CDR1 and CDR2 are SEHNR and FQNEAQ (reference sequence). CDR3 amino acids: CASSTRTSGSRNEQFF. As DNA, the CDR3 is TGTGCCAGCAGCACTAGGACTAGCGGGAGTCGCAATGAGCAGTTCTTC.

This clonotype was picked up many times. The chain carries TRBV20-1 and TRBJ2-1; unclear D gene. V was shortened by 3 bases and J by 4 bases, with 10 bases between the two germline ends. The CDR3 extends over 13 amino acids. Germline V gives CDR1 DFQATT, CDR2 SNEGSKA (reference sequence). The CDR3 loop is CSARRLGYNEQFF. The CDR3, as DNA: TGCAGTGCTAGGAGGTTGGGATACAATGAGCAGTTCTTC.

This clonotype was seen at least ten times. The rearrangement links TRBV5-1 to TRBJ2-7, with a possible D match to TRBD1 (7 bases). Trimming cost V 0 bases and J 2 bases, with 15 bases left between them. This CDR3 has 16 amino acids. Germline V gene sequence: CDR1 SGHRS, CDR2 YFSETQ. The CDR3, as DNA: TGCGCCAGCAGCTTGGATCCGGGACAGCGGGCCTACGAGCAGTACTTC. Its protein product is CASSLDPGQRAYEQYF.

In this sample, this clonotype turned up many times. The genes are TRBV3-1 and TRBJ2-5, with 13 bases lining up with TRBD2. The CDR3 loop spans 16 amino acids. Germline trimming cut 7 bases from V and 4 bases from J; bases unmatched to any gene: 9. The germline gives CDR1 LGHDT, CDR2 YNNKEL (reference sequence). The CDR3 is CASTRTSGSRIETQYF. The CDR3 bases are TGTGCCAGCACCAGGACTAGCGGGAGTAGGATAGAGACCCAGTACTTC.

In its sample, this clonotype was seen many times. The chain is built from TRBV28 and TRBJ2-1; 7 bases agree with TRBD2. This CDR3 comprises 15 residues. Germline CDR1 and CDR2: MDHEN and SYDVKM. The ends lost 7 bases at V and 7 bases at J; junction bases unmatched: 13. The CDR3 sequence: CASTPGGSGLNEQFF. Written as DNA, the CDR3 is TGTGCCAGCACTCCCGGGGGGAGCGGACTTAATGAGCAGTTCTTC.

This clonotype has at least ten counts. The rearrangement joins TRBV12-3 or TRBV12-4 to TRBJ2-1; 8 nucleotides align to TRBD1. The CDR3 consists of 16 residues. V lost 6 bases and J lost 4; bases outside the gene matches: 11. The CDR3 is CASRLTGGISYNEQFF. The CDR3 DNA sequence: TGTGCCAGCAGGTTAACAGGGGGTATTTCGTACAATGAGCAGTTCTTC.

This clonotype has a single count. Given the absence of the conserved phenylalanine or tryptophan at the CDR3 end, a read error is likely. The limits of the CDR3 on the DNA are not certain, so only TCRdb's listed CDR3 is given. This CDR3 reads CSARSAGRIYERYL. This rearrangement joins TRBV20-1 to TRBJ2-7; TRBD1, the D gene given by the table, was not confirmed from the DNA. The CDR3 extends over 14 residues, inclusive of both ends. Germline-derived CDR1 and CDR2 are DFQATT and SNEGSKA (reference sequence).

There are many counts of this clonotype. V is TRBV3-1 and J is TRBJ2-2, with 8 bases matching TRBD2. Germline values: CDR1 LGHDT, CDR2 YNNKEL (reference sequence). The ends lost 4 bases at V and 4 bases at J; junction bases unmatched: 14. The CDR3 is 18 residues long. CDR3: CASSPFRSGRGATGELFF. The CDR3 region has the DNA TGTGCCAGCAGCCCATTCCGAAGCGGGAGAGGGGCCACCGGGGAGCTGTTTTTT.

This chain uses TRBV13 with TRBJ1-1; the D is unclear. The germline V gene has CDR1 PRHDT and CDR2 FYEKMQ (reference sequence). V lost 4 bases to trimming and J lost 3 bases, with 12 bases between them. CDR3 length equals 14 residues. The CDR3 bases are TGTGCCAGCAGCTCCCAGGCGGGCTACACTGAAGCTTTCTTT. The encoded protein is CASSSQAGYTEAFF.

This clonotype was counted only a few times. The rearrangement joins TRBV19 to TRBJ2-6; 8 nucleotides line up with TRBD1. CDR1 is LNHDA and CDR2 is SQIVND in the germline V gene (reference sequence). The CDR3 totals 16 residues. V lost 9 bases to trimming and J lost 3 bases; unmatched junction nucleotides: 10. The CDR3 nucleotides are TGTGCCAGCCAGGACAGGGCACTCCTTGGGGCCAACGTCCTGACTTTC. Its translation: CASQDRALLGANVLTF. Drawing the rest from reference TRBV19 and TRBJ2-6, the complete variable domain is DGGITQSPKYLFRKEGQNVTLSCEQNLNHDAMYWYRQDPGQGLRLIYYSQIVNDFQKGDIAEGYSVSREKKESFPLTVTSAQKNPTAFYLCASQDRALLGANVLTFGAGSRLTVL.

This clonotype appeared many times. The V and J genes are TRBV7-3 and TRBJ2-1; D is perhaps TRBD1 (5 bases). CDR1 is SGHTA, CDR2 FQGTGA, per germline. The V and J ends lost 5 bases and 3 bases respectively, with 8 bases between them. CDR3 length: 13 amino acids. DNA of the CDR3: TGTGCCAGCAGCGCCGACAGCTACAATGAGCAGTTCTTC. It specifies CASSADSYNEQFF.

CDR3 amino acids: CASSFGTGIEQYF. DNA for the CDR3: TGTGCCAGCAGTTTCGGGACAGGGATCGAGCAGTACTTC. The V and J genes are TRBV28 and TRBJ2-7; 9 bases align to TRBD1. The CDR3 is made up of 13 amino acids. V gave up 3 bases and J gave up 6 bases; unmatched junction bases: 3. CDR1 is MDHEN, CDR2 SYDVKM, per germline.

The chain couples TRBV29-1 to TRBJ1-1; D is unclear. V shed 5 bases and J shed 1 base, with 14 bases lying between them. Germline values: CDR1 SQVTM, CDR2 ANQGSEA. This CDR3 region has 14 residues. For the CDR3, the DNA is TGCAGCGTTCGCCCCAGCACAGCGAACACTGAAGCTTTCTTT. It yields the protein CSVRPSTANTEAFF.

This rearrangement joins TRBV11-2 to TRBJ2-7; 7 bases are a match to TRBD1. The ends lost 2 bases at V and 3 bases at J; junction bases unmatched: 10. The CDR3 consists of 16 residues. Germline assignment: CDR1 SGHAT and CDR2 FQNNGV. The CDR3 loop reads CASSLSPTGLDYEQYF. The CDR3 DNA follows: TGTGCCAGCAGCTTATCCCCGACAGGGCTGGACTACGAGCAGTACTTC. Together with reference TRBV11-2 and TRBJ2-7, the CDR3 gives the full variable domain: EAGVAQSPRYKIIEKRQSVAFWCNPISGHATLYWYQQILGQGPKLLIQFQNNGVVDDSQLPKDRFSAERLKGVDSTLKIQPAKLEDSAVYLCASSLSPTGLDYEQYFGPGTRLTVT.

Note on this clonotype: With only one base between it and a far larger clone, this is likely a read error. This chain links TRBV3-1 with TRBJ2-3; D is ambiguous. The J call may be incorrect, as the DNA end agrees better with TRBJ2-1. In germline, CDR1 is LGHDT, CDR2 YNNKEL (reference sequence). This CDR3 has 12 residues. Here the CDR3 DNA reads TGTGCCAGCAGCCAAAGTTTCAAAGAGCAGTTCTTC. It yields the protein CASSQSFKEQFF.

This clonotype was seen a handful of times. The rearrangement uses TRBV7-3 and TRBJ2-5; possibly TRBD1 or TRBD2 for D (5 bases each). Germline CDR1 and CDR2: SGHTA and FQGTGA. The CDR3 loop spans 15 amino acids. V lost 1 base and J 1 base, leaving 10 bases between the germline ends. CDR3 residues: CASSLNPGSQETQYF. CDR3 in DNA: TGTGCCAGCAGCTTAAATCCAGGGAGCCAAGAGACCCAGTACTTC.

Many counts were recorded for this clonotype. The V call is TRBV6-1, the J call TRBJ1-1; 7 bases are a match to TRBD1. V was pared by 0 bases and J by 7 bases, with 8 bases of the junction left unmatched. This CDR3 has 15 residues. The germline gives CDR1 MNHNS, CDR2 SASEGT. The CDR3 protein is CASSEASRGAGEAFF. CDR3 DNA sequence: TGTGCCAGCAGTGAAGCCTCCAGGGGGGCTGGTGAAGCTTTCTTT.

This clonotype was counted a few times. The genes are TRBV20-1 and TRBJ2-3; no firm D call. Germline V gene lookup returns CDR1 DFQATT and CDR2 SNEGSKA (reference sequence). The CDR3 runs to 13 residues. The V end lost 1 base, the J end lost 5 bases, and 10 bases lay between the germline ends. CDR3 amino acids: CSARAFPQDTQYF. CDR3 bases: TGCAGTGCTAGAGCCTTCCCCCAAGATACGCAGTATTTT.

This clonotype was picked up many times. The chain uses TRBV6-5 and TRBJ1-1; D is possibly TRBD1 (5 bases). Trimming cost V 2 bases and J 0 bases, with 13 bases left between them. Germline V gene sequence: CDR1 MNHEY, CDR2 SVGAGI. The CDR3 consists of 16 residues. The CDR3 loop is CASSYGAGQMNTEAFF. The CDR3 DNA reads as TGTGCCAGCAGTTACGGGGCTGGGCAGATGAACACTGAAGCTTTCTTT.

The table lists this clonotype with many counts. V is TRBV6-5 and J is TRBJ2-7; no definite D call. The V end lost 2 bases, the J end lost 5 bases, and 16 bases lay between the germline ends. Germline assignment: CDR1 MNHEY and CDR2 SVGAGI. The CDR3 sequence is 15 residues long. DNA for the CDR3: TGTGCCAGCAGTTACATGGCAGGTGGGCCCCACGAGCAGTACTTC. Its protein product is CASSYMAGGPHEQYF.